Below, one T cell receptor (beta chain) is given with its context. The antigen is not known. Following an approximately ten-day culture, CD4+ T cells were purified. Each culture had half its medium swapped for IL-2 medium on days 3 and 7. TCRdb's table, derived via immunoSEQ multiplex PCR, lists solely in-frame clones and lacks some. The table lists about 37,000 clones, around 74% of them singletons. Losses at the gene ends were 5 bases for V and 2 bases for J; bases not matched to a gene: 6. CDR1 is SGHAT, CDR2 FQNNGV, per germline. The CDR3 runs to 16 residues. This record comes from a study of vaccination effects on CD4 cells after COVID-19. Study-level background: Two-dose vaccination with either BNT162b2 or mRNA-1273 was given to the participants. Some 2 million PBMC per well received approximately 10 IU/ml IL-2 and roughly 10 ug/ml peptides in culture.

Broader study findings: Clones induced by infection and by vaccine showed marked clonal contraction late after vaccination.

This specimen was CD4+ T cells from PBMCs cultured without peptide, taken before COVID-19 vaccination. V usage is TRBV11-2 and J usage is TRBJ1-5, with 10 positions matching TRBD1. The receptor comes from a human donor who received a COVID-19 vaccine. The CDR3 spells CASSLGTGVGNQPQHF. The CDR3 coding sequence is TGTGCCAGCAGCCTAGGGACAGGGGTTGGCAATCAGCCCCAGCATTTT.